This is a list of T cell receptor beta chains from one sample in a study of neurological immune-mediated disorders. TCRdb analysed the 5' RACE reads with MiXCR anew, one entry per CDR3 protein. The sample includes tens of thousands of distinct CDR3 sequences, roughly 13% seen only once; the top ten take approximately 4.6%. The sample consisted of PBMCs. These receptors were obtained from a female donor with HTLV-1-associated myelopathy (HAM/TSP). Each CDR3 is given with its conserved first and last residue. Each record gives: D gene, V gene, clone size, J gene, CDR3 protein, CDR3 DNA. The D gene is left open where the match is weak. Expanded clones are given a class, and other clones once, few, many or no size at all.

>.|TRBV3-1|many|TRBJ1-6
CASSPGTSNNSPLHF
TGTGCCAGCAGCCCCGGGACAAGCAATAATTCACCCCTCCACTTT
>TRBD1|TRBV20-1|many|TRBJ2-3
CSARVTGGNLADTQYF
TGCAGTGCTAGAGTAACAGGGGGCAATCTCGCAGATACGCAGTATTTT
>.|TRBV7-9|many|TRBJ2-6
CASSYTGPGGANVLTF
TGTGCCAGCAGCTACACAGGGCCTGGGGGGGCCAACGTCCTGACTTTC
>.|TRBV18|many|TRBJ2-7
CASSPWAGREQYF
TGTGCCAGCTCACCATGGGCAGGGCGCGAGCAGTACTTC
>.|TRBV5-1|many|TRBJ1-6
CASSFRDTRNNSPLHF
TGCGCCAGCAGCTTCCGGGACACAAGAAATAATTCACCCCTCCACTTT
>.|TRBV10-3|many|TRBJ2-1
CAISGKDSDRDNEQFF
TGTGCCATCAGTGGGAAAGACTCGGACAGAGACAATGAGCAGTTCTTC
>.|TRBV7-8|many|TRBJ1-3
CASSRQISGNTIYF
TGTGCCAGCAGCCGACAGATCTCTGGAAACACCATATATTTT
>TRBD2|TRBV5-1|.|TRBJ2-3
CASSRDYGSTDTQYF
TGCGCCAGCTCCCGGGACTATGGAAGCACAGATACGCAGTATTTT
>.|TRBV7-9|many|TRBJ2-7
CASSLGTLSYEQYF
TGTGCCAGCAGCTTAGGGACTTTATCCTACGAGCAGTACTTC
>.|TRBV14|.|TRBJ2-3
CASSHAKTGSDTQYF
TGTGCCAGCAGCCACGCGAAGACGGGTTCAGATACGCAGTATTTT
>.|TRBV5-1|many|TRBJ1-1
CASRVENTEAFF
TGCGCCAGCAGGGTGGAGAACACTGAAGCTTTCTTT
>.|TRBV6-2/TRBV6-3|many|TRBJ1-1
CASSQRTFTEAFF
TGTGCCAGCAGTCAACGGACATTCACTGAAGCTTTCTTT
>.|TRBV28|few|TRBJ1-3
CASSSPGVSGNTIYF
TGTGCCAGCAGTTCCCCGGGCGTCTCTGGAAACACCATATATTTT
>TRBD1|TRBV28|medium-sized|TRBJ2-1
CATPGTGIYNEQFF
TGTGCCACCCCGGGGACAGGGATCTACAATGAGCAGTTCTTC
>.|TRBV20-1|few|TRBJ2-1
CSASEGIEQFF
TGCAGTGCTAGTGAAGGGATTGAGCAGTTCTTC
>.|TRBV7-9|many|TRBJ1-4
CASSLLGQTNEKLFF
TGTGCCAGCAGCCTTCTGGGACAAACTAATGAAAAACTGTTTTTT
>.|TRBV18|.|TRBJ2-1
CATQGGTSNEQFF
TGTGCCACCCAGGGCGGGACGTCGAATGAGCAGTTCTTC
>TRBD1|TRBV10-3|many|TRBJ2-7
CAISEGQGYEQYF
TGTGCCATCAGTGAGGGACAGGGCTACGAGCAGTACTTC
>.|TRBV6-6|many|TRBJ1-2
CASSYDKGNYGYTF
TGTGCCAGCAGTTACGATAAGGGGAACTATGGCTACACCTTC
>TRBD2|TRBV7-2|few|TRBJ2-3
CASSSPLAGGRSRAQYF
TGTGCCAGCAGCTCTCCTTTAGCGGGGGGGCGGAGTCGTGCGCAGTATTTT